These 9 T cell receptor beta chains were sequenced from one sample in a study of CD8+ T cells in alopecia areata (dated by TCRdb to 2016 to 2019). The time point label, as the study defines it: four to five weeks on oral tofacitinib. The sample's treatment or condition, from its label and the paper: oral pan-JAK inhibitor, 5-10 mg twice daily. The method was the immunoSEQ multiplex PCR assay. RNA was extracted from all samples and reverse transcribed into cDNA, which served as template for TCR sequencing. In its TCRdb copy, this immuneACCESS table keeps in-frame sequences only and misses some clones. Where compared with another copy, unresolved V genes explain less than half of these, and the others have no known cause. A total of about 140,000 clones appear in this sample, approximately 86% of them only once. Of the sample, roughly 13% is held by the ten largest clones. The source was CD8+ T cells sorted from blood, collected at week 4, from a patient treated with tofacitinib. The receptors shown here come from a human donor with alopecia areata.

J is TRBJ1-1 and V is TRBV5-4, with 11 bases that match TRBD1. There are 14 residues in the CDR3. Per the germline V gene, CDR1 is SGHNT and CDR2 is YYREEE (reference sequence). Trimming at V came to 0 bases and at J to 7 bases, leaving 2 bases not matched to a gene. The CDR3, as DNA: TGTGCCAGCAGCTTGGGGGACAGGGGGAATGAAGCTTTCTTT. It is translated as CASSLGDRGNEAFF.

DNA of the CDR3: TGTGCCAGCAGTTCAGGACAGAGTGGGAGCAATCAGCCCCAGCATTTT. Residues: CASSSGQSGSNQPQHF. The chain couples TRBV27 to TRBJ1-5, with a tentative D call TRBD1 (6 bases). This CDR3 has 16 residues. Germline V gene data show CDR1 as MNHEY and CDR2 as SMNVEV (reference sequence). V gave up 4 bases and J gave up 1 base, with 14 bases separating them.

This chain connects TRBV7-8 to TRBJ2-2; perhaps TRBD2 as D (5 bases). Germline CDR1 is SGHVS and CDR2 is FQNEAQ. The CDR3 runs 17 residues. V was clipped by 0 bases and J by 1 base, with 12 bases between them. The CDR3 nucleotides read TGTGCCAGCAGCTTAGCTTGGGAGTTTAGGAACACCGGGGAGCTGTTTTTT. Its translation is CASSLAWEFRNTGELFF.

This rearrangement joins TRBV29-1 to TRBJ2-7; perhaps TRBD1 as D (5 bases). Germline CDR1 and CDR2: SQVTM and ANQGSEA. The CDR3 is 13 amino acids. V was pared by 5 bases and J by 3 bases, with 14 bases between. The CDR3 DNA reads TGCAGCGTTATGACAAGCGACAGCTACGAGCAGTACTTC. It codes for CSVMTSDSYEQYF.

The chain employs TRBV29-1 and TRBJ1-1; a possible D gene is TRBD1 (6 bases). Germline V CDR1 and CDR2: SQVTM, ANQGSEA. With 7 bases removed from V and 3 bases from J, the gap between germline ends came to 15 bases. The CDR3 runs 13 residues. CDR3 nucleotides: TGCAGCGCATTAACAGGGATGGACACTGAAGCTTTCTTT. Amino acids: CSALTGMDTEAFF.

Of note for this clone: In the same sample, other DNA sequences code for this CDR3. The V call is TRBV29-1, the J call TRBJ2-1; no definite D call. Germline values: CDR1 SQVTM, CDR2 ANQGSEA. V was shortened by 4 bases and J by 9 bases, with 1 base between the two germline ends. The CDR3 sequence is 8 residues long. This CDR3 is CSVGEQFF. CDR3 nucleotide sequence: TGCAGCGTTGGTGAGCAGTTCTTC.

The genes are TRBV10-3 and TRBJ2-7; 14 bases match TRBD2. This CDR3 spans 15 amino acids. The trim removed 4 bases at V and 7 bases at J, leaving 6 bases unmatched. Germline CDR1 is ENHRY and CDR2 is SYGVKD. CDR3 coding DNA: TGTGCCATCAGTGCCCGGACTAGCGGGGGGTTGGAGCAGTACTTC. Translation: CAISARTSGGLEQYF.

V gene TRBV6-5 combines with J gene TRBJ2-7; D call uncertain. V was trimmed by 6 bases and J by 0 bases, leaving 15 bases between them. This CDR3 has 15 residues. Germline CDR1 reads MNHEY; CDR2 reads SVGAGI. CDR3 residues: CASSPDPVSSYEQYF. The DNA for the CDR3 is TGTGCCAGCAGCCCTGACCCAGTAAGCTCCTACGAGCAGTACTTC.

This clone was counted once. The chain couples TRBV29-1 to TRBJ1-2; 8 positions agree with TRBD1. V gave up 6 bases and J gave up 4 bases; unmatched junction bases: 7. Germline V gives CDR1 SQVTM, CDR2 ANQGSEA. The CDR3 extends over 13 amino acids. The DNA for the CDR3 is TGCAGCGTCCCAGGACAGGGAACCTATGGCTACACCTTC. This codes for CSVPGQGTYGYTF.